A selection of T cell receptor beta chains follows, all from one sample in a study of blood T cell repertoires in COVID-19. The repertoire was sequenced with immunoSEQ multiplex PCR; TCRdb's copy has only in-frame clones and lacks some. The profile shows hundreds of thousands of clones, 86% of them singletons. The sequencing sample was made of PBMCs or T cells enriched from blood (not recorded which). The receptors were gathered from a woman aged 50 to 60 in a cohort exposed to, infected with or recovered from COVID-19 (not recorded which). CDR3s include the opening cysteine and the closing phenylalanine or tryptophan. Fields, in order: J gene, D gene, V gene, clone size, CDR3 protein, CDR3 DNA. A D gene is named only where the DNA matches it firmly. Some rows mark clone size as missing; the rest say once, few, many or name a class of expanded clone.

J gene: TRBJ2-3
D gene: TRBD2
V gene: TRBV7-2
clone size: -
CDR3 protein: CASSFELAGSIYTQYF
CDR3 DNA: TGTGCCAGCAGCTTTGAACTAGCGGGCTCGATATATACGCAGTATTTT

J gene: TRBJ1-3
D gene: -
V gene: TRBV28
clone size: -
CDR3 protein: CASRRAGNTIYF
CDR3 DNA: TGTGCCAGCAGACGGGCTGGAAACACCATATATTTT

J gene: TRBJ1-3
D gene: TRBD1
V gene: TRBV15
clone size: -
CDR3 protein: CATSDPGTGLSGNTIYF
CDR3 DNA: TGTGCCACCAGCGACCCCGGGACAGGGCTCTCGGGAAACACCATATATTTT

J gene: TRBJ1-1
D gene: TRBD1
V gene: TRBV9
clone size: -
CDR3 protein: CASSSGTGNTEAFF
CDR3 DNA: TGTGCCAGCAGCTCAGGGACAGGGAACACTGAAGCTTTCTTT

J gene: TRBJ1-5
D gene: -
V gene: TRBV9
clone size: -
CDR3 protein: CASSVGQGTNQPQHF
CDR3 DNA: TGTGCCAGCAGCGTAGGGCAGGGGACAAATCAGCCCCAGCATTTT

J gene: TRBJ1-2
D gene: -
V gene: TRBV7-9
clone size: -
CDR3 protein: CASSPRLTGGGYTF
CDR3 DNA: TGTGCCAGCAGCCCACGGCTAACGGGGGGCGGCTACACCTTC

J gene: TRBJ2-6
D gene: TRBD2
V gene: TRBV7-9
clone size: -
CDR3 protein: CASTRSGGLPGANVLTF
CDR3 DNA: TGTGCCAGCACCCGGTCGGGAGGGCTCCCTGGGGCCAACGTCCTGACTTTC

J gene: TRBJ2-6
D gene: -
V gene: TRBV5-1
clone size: -
CDR3 protein: CASSLEGHQSSGANVLTF
CDR3 DNA: TGCGCCAGCAGCTTGGAGGGACACCAATCCTCTGGGGCCAACGTCCTGACTTTC

J gene: TRBJ2-2
D gene: TRBD1
V gene: TRBV5-4
clone size: -
CDR3 protein: CASSLGGRGTGELFF
CDR3 DNA: TGTGCCAGCAGCTTAGGGGGCCGAGGGACCGGGGAGCTGTTTTTT

J gene: TRBJ2-7
D gene: TRBD2
V gene: TRBV28
clone size: -
CDR3 protein: CASSLVDRGGTYEQYF
CDR3 DNA: TGTGCCAGCAGCCTAGTTGATCGGGGGGGAACCTACGAGCAGTACTTC

J gene: TRBJ1-2
D gene: -
V gene: TRBV15
clone size: -
CDR3 protein: CATSRESPRLDGYTF
CDR3 DNA: TGTGCCACCAGCAGAGAAAGTCCCCGACTCGATGGCTACACCTTC

J gene: TRBJ2-5
D gene: -
V gene: TRBV5-4
clone size: once
CDR3 protein: CASSLVLGDQETQYF
CDR3 DNA: TGTGCCAGCAGCTTGGTTCTCGGGGACCAAGAGACCCAGTACTTC

J gene: TRBJ2-5
D gene: TRBD1
V gene: TRBV7-9
clone size: -
CDR3 protein: CASRITGQGVGGTQYF
CDR3 DNA: TGTGCCAGCCGCATCACCGGACAGGGGGTCGGCGGGACCCAGTACTTC

J gene: TRBJ1-1
D gene: -
V gene: TRBV9
clone size: -
CDR3 protein: CASSAGGMNTEAFF
CDR3 DNA: TGTGCCAGCAGCGCCGGGGGGATGAACACTGAAGCTTTCTTT

J gene: TRBJ1-2
D gene: -
V gene: TRBV30
clone size: -
CDR3 protein: CAWSVMEYGYTF
CDR3 DNA: TGTGCCTGGAGTGTAATGGAGTATGGCTACACCTTC

J gene: TRBJ1-2
D gene: -
V gene: TRBV6-2/TRBV6-3
clone size: -
CDR3 protein: CASSLGQTTNYGYTF
CDR3 DNA: TGTGCCAGCAGCCTAGGACAGACTACTAACTATGGCTACACCTTC

J gene: TRBJ2-7
D gene: TRBD1
V gene: TRBV7-6
clone size: -
CDR3 protein: CASSLGWTGEYEQYF
CDR3 DNA: TGTGCCAGCAGCTTGGGATGGACAGGGGAATACGAGCAGTACTTC

J gene: TRBJ2-1
D gene: -
V gene: TRBV3-1/TRBV3-2
clone size: -
CDR3 protein: CASSTKIIGGVGGEQFF
CDR3 DNA: TGTGCCAGCAGCACCAAGATCATTGGCGGAGTGGGAGGTGAGCAGTTCTTC

J gene: TRBJ1-1
D gene: TRBD1
V gene: TRBV10-2
clone size: -
CDR3 protein: CASRDRTNTEAFF
CDR3 DNA: TGCGCCAGCAGGGACAGGACGAACACTGAAGCTTTCTTT

J gene: TRBJ2-5
D gene: -
V gene: TRBV5-1
clone size: -
CDR3 protein: CASSFGGPEETQYF
CDR3 DNA: TGCGCCAGCAGCTTCGGGGGGCCGGAAGAGACCCAGTACTTC

J gene: TRBJ1-2
D gene: -
V gene: TRBV12-5
clone size: -
CDR3 protein: CASGQGGYGYTF
CDR3 DNA: TGTGCTAGTGGTCAAGGGGGATATGGCTACACCTTC

J gene: TRBJ1-6
D gene: TRBD1
V gene: TRBV27
clone size: once
CDR3 protein: CASSLEGQAPSPLHF
CDR3 DNA: TGTGCCAGCAGTTTAGAGGGACAGGCGCCTTCACCCCTCCACTTT

J gene: TRBJ2-5
D gene: -
V gene: TRBV7-9
clone size: -
CDR3 protein: CASSLFPSGQETQYF
CDR3 DNA: TGTGCCAGCAGCTTATTCCCCAGCGGCCAAGAGACCCAGTACTTC

J gene: TRBJ2-5
D gene: -
V gene: TRBV7-2
clone size: few
CDR3 protein: CASRTVGGSSRYQETQYF
CDR3 DNA: TGTGCCAGCAGGACAGTTGGGGGGTCTAGCCGGTACCAAGAGACCCAGTACTTC

J gene: TRBJ2-2
D gene: TRBD1
V gene: TRBV2
clone size: once
CDR3 protein: CASGTGLTGELFF
CDR3 DNA: TGTGCCAGCGGGACAGGGTTAACCGGGGAGCTGTTTTTT

J gene: TRBJ2-1
D gene: -
V gene: TRBV5-8
clone size: -
CDR3 protein: CASLTGYNEQFF
CDR3 DNA: TGTGCCAGCCTTACAGGGTACAATGAGCAGTTCTTC

J gene: TRBJ1-3
D gene: -
V gene: TRBV5-8
clone size: few
CDR3 protein: CASSPGDWSGNTIYF
CDR3 DNA: TGTGCCAGCAGCCCAGGGGATTGGTCTGGAAACACCATATATTTT

J gene: TRBJ1-2
D gene: -
V gene: TRBV18
clone size: few
CDR3 protein: CASSPWQGGVWGYTF
CDR3 DNA: TGTGCCAGCTCACCGTGGCAGGGCGGAGTGTGGGGCTACACCTTC

J gene: TRBJ1-1
D gene: -
V gene: TRBV5-6
clone size: -
CDR3 protein: CASSLRVGGLNTEAFF
CDR3 DNA: TGTGCCAGCAGCTTAAGGGTAGGAGGCCTGAACACTGAAGCTTTCTTT

J gene: TRBJ2-1
D gene: -
V gene: TRBV27
clone size: -
CDR3 protein: CASRAQGGSNNEQFF
CDR3 DNA: TGTGCCAGCAGAGCACAGGGGGGGAGCAACAATGAGCAGTTCTTC

J gene: TRBJ1-5
D gene: -
V gene: TRBV4-1
clone size: -
CDR3 protein: CASSPGVGSNQPQHF
CDR3 DNA: TGCGCCAGCAGCCCGGGGGTAGGGTCTAATCAGCCCCAGCATTTT

J gene: TRBJ1-1
D gene: TRBD1
V gene: TRBV7-9
clone size: once
CDR3 protein: CASSSPGTVNTEAFF
CDR3 DNA: TGTGCCAGCAGCTCGCCCGGGACAGTGAACACTGAAGCTTTCTTT

J gene: TRBJ2-2
D gene: -
V gene: TRBV5-1
clone size: -
CDR3 protein: CASSLGQENTGELFF
CDR3 DNA: TGCGCCAGCAGCTTGGGACAGGAGAACACCGGGGAGCTGTTTTTT

J gene: TRBJ1-2
D gene: -
V gene: TRBV18
clone size: -
CDR3 protein: CASSPTGDNYGYTF
CDR3 DNA: TGTGCCAGCTCACCAACGGGGGATAACTATGGCTACACCTTC

J gene: TRBJ1-2
D gene: TRBD1
V gene: TRBV4-1
clone size: -
CDR3 protein: CASSPPGQFSSGYTF
CDR3 DNA: TGCGCCAGCAGCCCCCCGGGACAGTTCTCTAGTGGCTACACCTTC

J gene: TRBJ2-7
D gene: TRBD1
V gene: TRBV27
clone size: -
CDR3 protein: CASSPGTGGIILSYEQYF
CDR3 DNA: TGTGCCAGCAGTCCCGGGACAGGGGGTATCATCCTCTCCTACGAGCAGTACTTC

J gene: TRBJ2-3
D gene: TRBD2
V gene: TRBV5-4
clone size: -
CDR3 protein: CASSFPSGGLDTQYF
CDR3 DNA: TGTGCCAGCAGCTTCCCTAGCGGGGGGCTGGATACGCAGTATTTT

J gene: TRBJ2-3
D gene: -
V gene: TRBV7-3
clone size: -
CDR3 protein: CASSLGGYADTQYF
CDR3 DNA: TGTGCCAGCAGCTTGGGGGGTTACGCAGATACGCAGTATTTT

J gene: TRBJ1-5
D gene: -
V gene: TRBV19
clone size: few
CDR3 protein: CATWAQSKNQPQHF
CDR3 DNA: TGTGCCACCTGGGCCCAATCCAAAAATCAGCCCCAGCATTTT

J gene: TRBJ2-7
D gene: -
V gene: TRBV3-1/TRBV3-2
clone size: few
CDR3 protein: CASSQAYEQYF
CDR3 DNA: TGTGCCAGCAGCCAAGCTTACGAGCAGTACTTC

J gene: TRBJ2-7
D gene: TRBD1
V gene: TRBV13
clone size: -
CDR3 protein: CASRTGTGNYEQYF
CDR3 DNA: TGTGCCAGCAGGACCGGGACAGGGAACTACGAGCAGTACTTC

J gene: TRBJ2-7
D gene: -
V gene: TRBV7-2
clone size: -
CDR3 protein: CASAGKSAQYF
CDR3 DNA: TGTGCCAGCGCAGGGAAATCGGCGCAGTACTTC

J gene: TRBJ2-5
D gene: TRBD1
V gene: TRBV6-5
clone size: -
CDR3 protein: CASSADRGLETQYF
CDR3 DNA: TGTGCCAGCAGCGCGGACAGGGGGCTAGAGACCCAGTACTTC

J gene: TRBJ2-1
D gene: TRBD1
V gene: TRBV11-3
clone size: once
CDR3 protein: CASSLEAGQGVPYNEQFF
CDR3 DNA: TGTGCCAGCAGCTTAGAAGCCGGACAGGGAGTTCCCTACAATGAGCAGTTCTTC

J gene: TRBJ1-4
D gene: TRBD1
V gene: TRBV6-5
clone size: -
CDR3 protein: CASSYGGQGEEKLFF
CDR3 DNA: TGTGCCAGCAGTTACGGAGGACAGGGGGAGGAAAAACTGTTTTTT

J gene: TRBJ2-5
D gene: -
V gene: TRBV18
clone size: -
CDR3 protein: CASSPKYPRAIQETQYF
CDR3 DNA: TGTGCCAGCTCACCAAAGTATCCGAGGGCAATCCAAGAGACCCAGTACTTC

J gene: TRBJ1-2
D gene: -
V gene: TRBV25-1
clone size: once
CDR3 protein: CASRPPGTWGVGYGYTF
CDR3 DNA: TGTGCCAGCAGACCGCCCGGGACTTGGGGGGTCGGCTATGGCTACACCTTC

J gene: TRBJ2-7
D gene: -
V gene: TRBV4-1
clone size: -
CDR3 protein: CASSQASPYNRVFAHEQYF
CDR3 DNA: TGCGCCAGCAGCCAAGCTTCCCCTTATAACAGGGTTTTCGCTCACGAGCAGTACTTC

J gene: TRBJ1-5
D gene: -
V gene: TRBV6-5
clone size: -
CDR3 protein: CASSYSGAGQPQHF
CDR3 DNA: TGTGCCAGCAGTTACTCGGGGGCGGGTCAGCCCCAGCATTTT

J gene: TRBJ1-1
D gene: -
V gene: TRBV29-1
clone size: -
CDR3 protein: CSGAQNLNTEAFF
CDR3 DNA: TGCAGCGGGGCACAAAACTTGAACACTGAAGCTTTCTTT